This TCR beta chain derives from a study of human thymus T cells. Resections obtained during corrective heart surgery supplied the thymus tissue. Each of the donors was a healthy Finnish infant who was undergoing open corrective cardiac surgery for congenital heart defects. Remarks on this clone: Antigen unknown.

Notes on the study in general: Among thymic and blood repertoires, usage of V and J genes appeared biased. In unrelated individuals, thymic repertoires overlapped highly, according to related research.

Only in-frame clones appear in the TCRdb table, and some are missing; sequencing was by immunoSEQ multiplex PCR. The sample lists about 130,000 clones; 90% to 95% were seen once. This CDR3 region has 16 residues. V was shortened by 1 base and J by 1 base, with 12 bases between the two germline ends. CDR1 and CDR2 (germline): MNHEY, SMNVEV (reference sequence). The sequence was obtained from a boy under two years old with a congenital heart defect but otherwise immunologically healthy. The material sequenced was thymus tissue. The V and J genes are TRBV27 and TRBJ2-3, with D perhaps matching TRBD1 or TRBD2 (5 bases each). In DNA, the CDR3 is TGTGCCAGCAGTTTATGGGGCCCCGGGGGCACAGATACGCAGTATTTT. Its translation is CASSLWGPGGTDTQYF.